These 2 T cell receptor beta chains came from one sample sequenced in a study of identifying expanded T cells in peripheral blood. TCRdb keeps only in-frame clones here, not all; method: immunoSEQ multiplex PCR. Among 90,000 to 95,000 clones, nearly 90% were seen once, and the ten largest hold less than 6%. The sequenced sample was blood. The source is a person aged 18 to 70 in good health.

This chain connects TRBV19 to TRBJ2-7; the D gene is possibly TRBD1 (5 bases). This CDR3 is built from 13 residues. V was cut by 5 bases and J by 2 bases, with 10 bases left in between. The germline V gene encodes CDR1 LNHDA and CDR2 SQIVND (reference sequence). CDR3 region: CASSWAGTYEQYF. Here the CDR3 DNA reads TGTGCCAGTAGTTGGGCAGGGACCTACGAGCAGTACTTC.

CDR3 sequence: CAISEQGLLMNTEAFF. The CDR3 DNA follows: TGTGCCATCAGTGAACAGGGGCTGCTTATGAACACTGAAGCTTTCTTT. The rearrangement links TRBV10-3 to TRBJ1-1; 7 positions agree with TRBD1. CDR1 ENHRY and CDR2 SYGVKD come from the germline V gene. V dropped 3 bases and J dropped 0; count of bases not matched to a gene: 7. The CDR3 runs to 16 residues.